The 30 T cell receptor beta chains listed next were all sequenced from one sample in a study of identical twins. One entry per CDR3 protein, called by TCRdb with MiXCR from the 5' RACE reads. The sample comprises under 900,000 distinct CDR3 sequences, over 15% of which are singletons, and around 13% rests with the top ten. The same specimen was also included in a second study, on T cells expressing NK-cell markers.

Sequencing was carried out using PBMCs. These receptors all come from a woman younger than 30 in good health.

As for this clonotype: It is unclear where the CDR3 begins or ends on the DNA, so no DNA is shown, and the CDR3 is as TCRdb lists it. V and J are TRBV9 and TRBJ1-2; the table names TRBD1, a call not compared with the DNA. The CDR3 totals 13 residues, both ends included. CDR1 is SGDLS, CDR2 YYNGEE, per germline. This chain's CDR3 is CASSVAVGADPRF.

This clonotype appeared a few times. This sequence joins TRBV29-1 and TRBJ2-1; TRBD1 agrees at 8 bases. V was clipped by 7 bases and J by 3 bases; unmatched bases: 8. This CDR3 contains 14 residues. Per the germline V gene, CDR1 is SQVTM and CDR2 is ANQGSEA. The CDR3 reads CSAMAGTGYNEQFF. The CDR3 DNA reads TGCAGCGCTATGGCCGGGACAGGCTACAATGAGCAGTTCTTC.

This chain's CDR3 is CSARDGQGKQPQHF. CDR3 bases: TGCAGTGCTAGAGACGGGCAGGGGAAGCAGCCCCAGCATTTT. The rearrangement links TRBV20-1 to TRBJ1-5, with D tentatively TRBD1 (6 bases). Deletions cut 0 bases from V and 7 bases from J, with 13 bases between. From germline, CDR1 is DFQATT and CDR2 SNEGSKA (reference sequence). This CDR3 is built from 14 residues.

The V gene is TRBV7-3, the J gene TRBJ2-1, with TRBD1 identical over 10 bases. Germline V gives CDR1 SGHTA, CDR2 FQGTGA. V was pared by 5 bases and J by 7 bases, with 11 bases of the junction left unmatched. The CDR3 runs to 16 residues. The CDR3 DNA follows: TGTGCCAGCAGCCTCCCTCACCGGGACAGGGGTAATGAGCAGTTCTTC. Protein sequence: CASSLPHRDRGNEQFF.

This clonotype occurred a few times. The genes are TRBV6-4 and TRBJ2-3; D not certain. V gave up 4 bases and J gave up 6 bases, with 11 bases separating them. CDR3 length equals 13 residues. Germline assignment: CDR1 MRHNA and CDR2 SNTAGT. The CDR3 DNA reads TGTGCCAGCAGTGCCGAAATTGGGGATACGCAGTATTTT. Encoded protein: CASSAEIGDTQYF.

The table lists this clonotype with a few counts. The chain couples TRBV5-1 to TRBJ1-2, with D possibly matching TRBD1 (6 bases). The CDR3 contains 14 residues. The ends were cut back, 4 bases at V and 5 bases at J, with 15 bases in the middle. Germline V lookup: CDR1 SGHRS, CDR2 YFSETQ. CDR3 region: CASSGSTGDYGYTF. The DNA of the CDR3 is TGCGCCAGCAGCGGTTCGACAGGAGATTATGGCTACACCTTC.

The sample holds a few counts of this clonotype. The chain recombines TRBV5-1 with TRBJ2-5; 9 bases align to TRBD1. Germline-derived CDR1 and CDR2 are SGHRS and YFSETQ. The CDR3 is 17 amino acids. J gave up 4 bases and V 0 bases, and 10 bases lay outside the gene matches. The CDR3 loop is CASSLEYRDRARETQYF. The CDR3 DNA follows: TGCGCCAGCAGCTTGGAGTACCGGGACAGGGCGCGAGAGACCCAGTACTTC.

The chain uses TRBV5-6 and TRBJ2-1, with TRBD2 as a possible D gene (6 bases). This CDR3 is 14 amino acids long. CDR1 is SGHDT, CDR2 YYEEEE, per germline. The V gene lost 0 bases and the J gene lost 5 bases, with 9 bases spanning the gap. The CDR3 DNA reads TGTGCCAGCAGCTTGGGGTGGGGGGACAATGAGCAGTTCTTC. Its protein product is CASSLGWGDNEQFF.

CDR3 in amino acids: CASSGWLQGTADTQYF. CDR3 bases: TGTGCCAGCAGTGGATGGTTGCAGGGGACGGCAGATACGCAGTATTTT. This chain links TRBV2 with TRBJ2-3, with D perhaps TRBD1 (6 bases). Germline values: CDR1 SNHLY, CDR2 FYNNEI. Trimming removed 4 bases at V and 4 bases at J, with 18 bases between. The CDR3 extends over 16 amino acids.

CDR3 in DNA: TGCAGTGCGTACAGACAGGGGTTCGGCGGGTCCTACAATGAGCAGTTCTTC. Its translation is CSAYRQGFGGSYNEQFF. The rearrangement links TRBV20-1 to TRBJ2-1; 8 nucleotides line up with TRBD1. The germline V gene encodes CDR1 DFQATT and CDR2 SNEGSKA (reference sequence). V was pared by 6 bases and J by 1 base, with 14 bases of the junction left unmatched. This CDR3 region has 17 residues.

The J gene is TRBJ2-7, the V gene TRBV27; a possible D gene is TRBD2 (6 bases). The germline CDR1 and CDR2 sequences are MNHEY and SMNVEV (reference sequence). V was trimmed by 5 bases and J by 6 bases, leaving 20 bases between them. The CDR3 totals 15 residues. In DNA form, the CDR3 reads TGTGCCAGCAGTAACGCGGGAACCCGGAGTCCCGAGCAGTACTTC. This codes for CASSNAGTRSPEQYF.

This clonotype was seen a handful of times. The chain combines TRBV20-1 with TRBJ1-1, with 10 bases matching TRBD1. This CDR3 is built from 15 residues. Trimming cost V 1 base and J 0 bases; bases outside gene matches: 2. Germline loops: CDR1 DFQATT, CDR2 SNEGSKA (reference sequence). CDR3 sequence reads: CSARGTGGLNTEAFF. The DNA of the CDR3 is TGCAGTGCTAGAGGGACAGGGGGATTGAACACTGAAGCTTTCTTT.

This chain connects TRBV20-1 to TRBJ2-1; the match to TRBD2 covers 10 bases. Unmatched junction bases numbered 7, after V lost 2 bases and J lost 9 bases. The CDR3 has 14 residues. Per the germline V gene, CDR1 is DFQATT and CDR2 is SNEGSKA (reference sequence). The CDR3 region is CSARIAGGPGEQFF. The CDR3 DNA sequence: TGCAGTGCTAGAATAGCGGGGGGCCCCGGTGAGCAGTTCTTC.

The rearrangement uses TRBV12-3 or TRBV12-4 and TRBJ2-3; D gene unclear. V dropped 7 bases and J dropped 7 bases, with 9 bases sitting between them. The CDR3 is 11 residues long. The CDR3 spells CASTYSYTQYF. CDR3 coding DNA: TGTGCCAGCACCTATTCGTATACGCAGTATTTT.

In its sample, this clonotype was seen many times. In DNA, the CDR3 is TGTGCCAGCAGTTTGGGGTCCCCATACGAGCAGTACTTC. It yields the protein CASSLGSPYEQYF. The genes are TRBV12-3 or TRBV12-4 and TRBJ2-7; D is unclear. V was clipped by 3 bases and J by 4 bases, with 10 bases between them. This CDR3 is built from 13 residues.

This clonotype was detected a few times. V gene TRBV29-1 combines with J gene TRBJ2-1; 12 bases line up with TRBD1. V dropped 4 bases and J dropped 4; count of bases not matched to a gene: 8. The length of the CDR3 is 16 residues. Germline lookup yields CDR1 SQVTM and CDR2 ANQGSEA. CDR3 sequence reads: CSVVRDRGQEYNEQFF. CDR3 DNA sequence: TGCAGCGTTGTGCGGGACAGGGGGCAGGAATACAATGAGCAGTTCTTC.

This clonotype was seen ten or more times. The CDR3 loop is CASSYSSGTSPLLVNTGELFF. The CDR3 DNA reads TGTGCCAGCAGTTACTCTTCCGGGACTAGCCCTCTTTTGGTTAACACCGGGGAGCTGTTTTTT. V is TRBV6-2 or TRBV6-3 and J is TRBJ2-2; 9 positions match TRBD2. Germline lookup yields CDR1 MNHEY and CDR2 SVGEGT. V trimming: 0 bases; J trimming: 2 bases; junction bases outside the gene matches: 16. This CDR3 region has 21 residues.

This clonotype was seen repeatedly, ten times or more. One junction end disagrees with the germline gene, perhaps due to a read error. This chain links TRBV9 with TRBJ2-7, with D possibly being TRBD2 (7 bases). CDR3 size: 14 residues. Germline loops: CDR1 SGDLS, CDR2 YYNGEE. As DNA, the CDR3 is TGTGCCAGTAGCGTAGGGGGGACTAACTACGAGCAGTACTTC. This gives the protein CASSVGGTNYEQYF.

This clonotype was picked up a small number of times. The chain recombines TRBV20-1 with TRBJ2-3; D possibly corresponds to TRBD2 (7 bases). The CDR3 contains 16 residues. Germline-derived CDR1 and CDR2 are DFQATT and SNEGSKA (reference sequence). V dropped 0 bases and J dropped 2 bases, with 15 bases sitting between them. DNA of the CDR3: TGCAGTGCTAGAGATCTAGGGGGGGCCCCCACAGATACGCAGTATTTT. It is translated as CSARDLGGAPTDTQYF.

The chain combines TRBV12-3 or TRBV12-4 with TRBJ1-5; D is undetermined. The CDR3 totals 13 residues. V was shortened by 6 bases and J by 8 bases, with 14 bases between the two germline ends. The DNA for the CDR3 is TGTGCCAGCAGGACTCGGCCGAGGGAGCCCCAGCATTTT. Translation gives CASRTRPREPQHF.

The chain employs TRBV7-9 and TRBJ2-7; D may correspond to TRBD1 or TRBD2 (6 bases each). The germline V gene encodes CDR1 SEHNR and CDR2 FQNEAQ (reference sequence). V lost 4 bases, J lost 5 bases, and 18 bases lay in between. This CDR3 contains 15 residues. The CDR3: CASSYHRGDHNEQYF. CDR3 in DNA: TGTGCCAGCAGCTACCATAGGGGGGACCACAACGAGCAGTACTTC.

This sequence joins TRBV5-1 and TRBJ2-7; 8 bases align to TRBD2. Germline CDR1 is SGHRS and CDR2 is YFSETQ. This CDR3 spans 16 amino acids. V shed 0 bases and J 2 bases; nucleotides not matched to a gene: 7. This CDR3 is CASSLGGGRLTYEQYF. The CDR3 DNA follows: TGCGCCAGCAGCTTGGGAGGCGGGAGGCTCACCTACGAGCAGTACTTC. The entire variable domain, with the rest obtained from reference TRBV5-1 and TRBJ2-7, is as follows: KAGVTQTPRYLIKTRGQQVTLSCSPISGHRSVSWYQQTPGQGLQFLFEYFSETQRNKGNFPGRFSGRQFSNSRSEMNVSTLELGDSALYLCASSLGGGRLTYEQYFGPGTRLTVT.

The chain has TRBV10-3 and TRBJ1-2; 7 bases are a match to TRBD1. V lost 6 bases, J lost 7 bases, and 8 bases stayed unmatched. This CDR3 has 13 residues. Germline V CDR1 and CDR2: ENHRY, SYGVKD. The CDR3 coding sequence is TGTGCCATCAGCCCGACAGGGAAACTTGGCTACACCTTC. This gives the protein CAISPTGKLGYTF.

This clonotype was counted between two and nine times. The rearrangement joins TRBV12-3 or TRBV12-4 to TRBJ1-6; TRBD1 is a possible D gene (6 bases). V was shortened by 7 bases and J by 9 bases, with 16 bases between the two germline ends. The CDR3 consists of 14 residues. The DNA for the CDR3 is TGTGCCAGCACCTTGACCCTCAGGGGTTCACCCCTCCACTTT. Its translation is CASTLTLRGSPLHF.

This clonotype was found a few times. The rearrangement uses TRBV27 and TRBJ2-2, with D possibly matching TRBD2 (5 bases). Germline loops: CDR1 MNHEY, CDR2 SMNVEV (reference sequence). V was trimmed by 3 bases and J by 8 bases, leaving 7 bases between them. CDR3 length: 12 residues. The CDR3 region is CASSLIAGELFF. The CDR3 DNA sequence: TGTGCCAGCAGTTTGATAGCGGGGGAGCTGTTTTTT.

This clonotype came up a few times. The rearrangement joins TRBV20-1 to TRBJ2-1; D is ambiguous. The CDR3 loop spans 16 amino acids. CDR1 and CDR2 (germline): DFQATT, SNEGSKA (reference sequence). With 0 bases removed from V and 2 bases from J, the gap between germline ends came to 14 bases. CDR3 coding DNA: TGCAGTGCTAGAGATCTGGGTAGTAGTACCTACAATGAGCAGTTCTTC. Translating gives CSARDLGSSTYNEQFF.

A few counts support this clonotype. CDR3: CSARKGAQETQYF. The CDR3 DNA is TGCAGTGCTAGAAAGGGGGCTCAAGAGACCCAGTACTTC. The V call is TRBV20-1, the J call TRBJ2-5; TRBD1 aligns across 7 bases. This CDR3 is built from 13 residues. V shed 2 bases and J 2 bases; nucleotides not matched to a gene: 2. CDR1 DFQATT and CDR2 SNEGSKA come from the germline V gene (reference sequence).

This clonotype occurred many times. The rearrangement joins TRBV6-1 to TRBJ2-6; no reliable D call. Germline V gene lookup returns CDR1 MNHNS and CDR2 SASEGT. The V end lost 7 bases, the J end lost 0 bases, and 13 bases lay between the germline ends. This CDR3 region has 16 residues. Here the CDR3 DNA reads TGTGCCAGCACCCTCGGCAGTCACTCTGGGGCCAACGTCCTGACTTTC. This sequence encodes CASTLGSHSGANVLTF.

The table lists this clonotype with a few counts. The chain joins TRBV10-3 to TRBJ2-1; 14 positions agree with TRBD2. Germline CDR1 is ENHRY and CDR2 is SYGVKD. V was pared by 6 bases and J by 8 bases, with 6 bases of the junction left unmatched. The CDR3 totals 15 residues. CDR3 amino acids: CAIRKTSGGADEQFF. The CDR3 coding sequence is TGTGCCATCAGGAAGACTAGCGGGGGGGCCGATGAGCAGTTCTTC.

This clonotype turned up a few times. The chain uses TRBV4-3 and TRBJ2-3; D may be TRBD1 (5 bases). This CDR3 is 17 amino acids long. Trimming took off 4 bases at V and 0 bases at J, with 17 bases between the two ends. The germline V gene encodes CDR1 LGHNA and CDR2 YSLEER. The DNA for the CDR3 is TGCGCCAGCAGCCCGCAGGGTCATCTTTCTAGCACAGATACGCAGTATTTT. Its protein product is CASSPQGHLSSTDTQYF.